A selection of T cell receptor beta chains follows, all from one sample in a study of regulatory T cells in long-lasting Graves disease. TCRdb called the multiplex PCR reads again in MiXCR, with one record for every CDR3 protein. This table has hundreds of thousands of distinct CDR3 sequences, 21% appearing once. Source: peripheral blood mononuclear cells (PBMCs), taken when the disease was refractory, from a patient treated with antithyroid drugs. These receptor sequences come from a female donor with Graves disease. Both conserved end residues are part of each CDR3. The D gene is left open where the match is weak. Clone size is given for some rows only: seen once, a few or many times, or a class if the clone is expanded.

NA	TRBV30	NA	TRBJ1-1	TGTGCCTGGAGTTTCTTGGGGACTGAAGCTTTCTTT	CAWSFLGTEAFF
NA	TRBV15	NA	TRBJ2-1	TGTGCCACCGGGGCCACTTACAATGAGCAGTTCTTC	CATGATYNEQFF
TRBD2	TRBV11-2	NA	TRBJ2-7	TGTGCCAGCAGCTCACAGACTATAGCGGGAGCCGAGCAGTACTTC	CASSSQTIAGAEQYF
TRBD1	TRBV6-1	many	TRBJ2-2	TGTGCCAGCAGTGAATTGTCGTATTGGGTTGTCGCGGACAGGCCCCAAAGTGGGACCGGGGAGCTGTTTTTT	CASSELSYWVVADRPQSGTGELFF
NA	TRBV20-1	few	TRBJ1-2	TGCAGTGCTGCCTCCGGGAACTATGGCTACACCTTC	CSAASGNYGYTF
TRBD1	TRBV28	many	TRBJ1-2	TGTGCCAGCAGTTGGGACAGGGTATATGGCTACACCTTC	CASSWDRVYGYTF
NA	TRBV11-2	few	TRBJ2-7	TGTGCCAGCAGCTTAGGGCCGGGGTGGGGGAAGTACTTC	CASSLGPGWGKYF
TRBD1	TRBV20-1	many	TRBJ2-4	TGCAGTGCGAGTGGACAGGGGAAAAACATTCAGTACTTC	CSASGQGKNIQYF
NA	TRBV29-1	NA	TRBJ1-1	TGCAGCGTTGAGCGGGTTAACATGAACACTGAAGCTTTCTTT	CSVERVNMNTEAFF
NA	TRBV6-1	few	TRBJ2-5	TGTGCCAGCATCAAGAAATTCAGGGTGGGAGAGACCCAGTACTTC	CASIKKFRVGETQYF
NA	TRBV28	few	TRBJ2-3	TGTGCCAGCAGTTTGGGGCAGGCGGGAGATACGCAGTATTTT	CASSLGQAGDTQYF
NA	TRBV19	few	TRBJ2-7	TGTGCCAGTAGTCAAACGGGACCATTTACCCCCTACGAGCAGTACTTC	CASSQTGPFTPYEQYF
TRBD1	TRBV20-1	NA	TRBJ1-5	TGCAGTGCTGCCGCCGACAGGGCCCAGCCCCAGCATTTT	CSAAADRAQPQHF
NA	TRBV28	NA	TRBJ2-2	TGTGCCAGCAGTTTTCCGGGAGAAAGAAACACCGGGGAGCTGTTTTTT	CASSFPGERNTGELFF
NA	TRBV7-9	few	TRBJ2-4	TGTGCCAGCAGCTTAGCGCCAGGGACGGCGGCCAAAAACATTCAGTACTTC	CASSLAPGTAAKNIQYF
NA	TRBV5-8	few	TRBJ1-5	TGTGCCAGCAGCTTGGTCTTCGGGAGAGCGCCCCAGCATTTT	CASSLVFGRAPQHF
NA	TRBV30	NA	TRBJ2-5	TGTGCCTGGAGGTTACTAGCAGGAGGGACCCAGTACTTC	CAWRLLAGGTQYF
NA	TRBV7-2	many	TRBJ1-6	TGTGCCAGCAGCTTATTTTCCCACAGGAGCTCCTATAATTCACCCCTCCACTTT	CASSLFSHRSSYNSPLHF
NA	TRBV12-3/TRBV12-4	NA	TRBJ2-3	TGTGCCAGCAGTTTCGGCGGTGACCGCACAGATACGCAGTATTTT	CASSFGGDRTDTQYF
NA	TRBV7-3	many	TRBJ1-6	TGTGCCAGCAGCTTAATCGGTGAGGGGAGTTCACCCCTCCACTTT	CASSLIGEGSSPLHF
TRBD1	TRBV6-1	many	TRBJ1-4	TGTGCCAGCAGCGAAGACAGGGTAAATGAAAAACTGTTTTTT	CASSEDRVNEKLFF
NA	TRBV6-1	many	TRBJ1-5	TGTGCCAGCAGTGTCGACAGTAGCAATCAGCCCCAGCATTTT	CASSVDSSNQPQHF
NA	TRBV30	many	TRBJ1-2	TGTGCCTGGAGTTTACCTTCTGGAGGAACTAACTATGGCTACACCTTC	CAWSLPSGGTNYGYTF
NA	TRBV7-2	NA	TRBJ1-1	TGTGCCAGCAGCTGGCAGGACCAAAATAAAGCTTTCTTT	CASSWQDQNKAFF
NA	TRBV14	NA	TRBJ2-2	TGTGCCAGCAGCCGGGACATAAACACCGGGGAGCTGTTTTTT	CASSRDINTGELFF
NA	TRBV24-1	NA	TRBJ2-2	TGTGCCACGGAACAGGAAAACACCGGGGAGCTGTTTTTT	CATEQENTGELFF
TRBD2	TRBV24-1	many	TRBJ2-2	TGTGCCACCAGTGCCCCTCAAGCGGGACTGGGTACCGGGGAGCTGTTTTTT	CATSAPQAGLGTGELFF
NA	TRBV28	NA	TRBJ1-4	TGTGCCAGCAGCTCGGGACTAGCAAATGAAAAACTGTTTTTT	CASSSGLANEKLFF
NA	TRBV15	many	TRBJ2-7	TGTGCCACCAGCAGCTCTAGCTCCTACGAGCAGTACTTC	CATSSSSSYEQYF
TRBD1	TRBV12-3/TRBV12-4	many	TRBJ1-4	TGTGCCAGCACGCGGGACAGGGCGCAGAAAAAACTGTTTTTT	CASTRDRAQKKLFF
NA	TRBV12-3/TRBV12-4	many	TRBJ2-6	TGTGCCAGCAGTAAATTGTCTGGGGCCAACGTCCTGACTTTC	CASSKLSGANVLTF
NA	TRBV20-1	few	TRBJ1-2	TGCAGTGCTAGAGACCCCGGGGGGCCAGTATATGGCTACACCTTC	CSARDPGGPVYGYTF
NA	TRBV2	many	TRBJ2-5	TGTGCCAGCAGTGAAGCGCTTTCGGGGAGGGAGACCCAGTACTTC	CASSEALSGRETQYF
TRBD2	TRBV19	NA	TRBJ2-1	TGTGCCAGTAAGGTGAGCGGGAATACGGTATGGCAGTTCTTC	CASKVSGNTVWQFF
NA	TRBV24-1	NA	TRBJ2-3	TGTGCCACCGGGACCAACACAGATACGCAGTATTTT	CATGTNTDTQYF
TRBD1	TRBV19	NA	TRBJ2-1	TGTGCCAGTAGTATTCAGGGGGCAAGTCACAATGAGCAGTTCTTC	CASSIQGASHNEQFF
NA	TRBV5-1	NA	TRBJ2-1	TGCGCCAGCAGCCTTACACCGGCTGTAGAACAGTTCTTC	CASSLTPAVEQFF
NA	TRBV5-4	few	TRBJ2-6	TGTGCCAGCAGCGTCCGGGACGGGACCAACGTCCTGACTTTC	CASSVRDGTNVLTF
TRBD2	TRBV6-5	many	TRBJ2-5	TGTGCCAGCAGTTATATTCCATCCATTCAACTAGCGGGAGTTGAGACCCAGTACTTC	CASSYIPSIQLAGVETQYF